This TCR beta chain was captured by sequencing in a study of PD-1 blockade in mismatch repair-deficient tumors. Study context: Patients had approximately 11 mismatch repair-deficient cancer types and were previously treated and progressing.

Germline V lookup: CDR1 MNHNS, CDR2 SASEGT. Trimming cost V 8 bases and J 2 bases, with 10 bases left between them. The CDR3 covers 13 residues. This clone was recorded once. Only in-frame clones appear in the TCRdb table, and some are missing; sequencing was by immunoSEQ multiplex PCR. The sample carries just under 80,000 clones, around 80% recorded once. This TCR came from an adult with mismatch repair-deficient cancer. Sequences were derived from peripheral blood, sampled 44 weeks after starting pembrolizumab. This chain uses TRBV6-1 with TRBJ2-1, with D unresolved. CDR3 nucleotides: TGTGCCAGCTCTCAACCCCCCTACAATGAGCAGTTCTTC. Protein: CASSQPPYNEQFF.